This T cell receptor beta chain was captured by sequencing in a study of CD8+ T cells in alopecia areata. Per the germline V gene, CDR1 is SNHLY and CDR2 is FYNNEI. V lost 7 bases to trimming and J lost 0 bases, with 14 bases between them. The CDR3 loop spans 15 amino acids. Study outcomes and limitations: The study found TCR sharing across patients less clear than in mice, possibly for HLA reasons.

cDNA prepared by RNA extraction and subsequent reverse transcription served as the template for sequencing. The protocol was immunoSEQ multiplex PCR, while the TCRdb copy is restricted to in-frame clones and leaves out a portion. The sample holds 20,000 to 30,000 clones; around half are singletons and the top ten take under 35%. Details on this clone: What it binds is unknown.

Sequenced input: NKG2D-high CD8+ T cells sorted from blood. The receptor was isolated from a human donor with alopecia areata. The chain has TRBV2 and TRBJ2-3; D remains unclear. CDR3 sequence reads: CASNLHSHSTDTQYF. The CDR3 region has the DNA TGTGCCAGCAATTTACACAGTCATAGCACAGATACGCAGTATTTT. The full variable domain, with the rest looked up from reference TRBV2 and TRBJ2-3, is EPEVTQTPSHQVTQMGQEVILRCVPISNHLYFYWYRQILGQKVEFLVSFYNNEISEKSEIFDDQFSVERPDGSNFTLKIRSTKLEDSAMYFCASNLHSHSTDTQYFGPGTRLTVL.